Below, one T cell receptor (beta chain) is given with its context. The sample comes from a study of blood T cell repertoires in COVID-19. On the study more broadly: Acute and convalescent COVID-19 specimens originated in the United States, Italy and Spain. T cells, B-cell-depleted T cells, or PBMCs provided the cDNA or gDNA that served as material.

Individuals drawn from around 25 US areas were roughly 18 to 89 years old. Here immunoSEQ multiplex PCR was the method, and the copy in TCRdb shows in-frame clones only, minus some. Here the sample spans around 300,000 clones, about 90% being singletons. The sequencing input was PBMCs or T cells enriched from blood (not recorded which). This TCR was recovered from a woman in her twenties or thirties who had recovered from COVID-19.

The CDR3 bases are TGTGCCAGCAGCGCCGCTGACAGTAACCCTAACTATGGCTACACCTTC. Residues: CASSAADSNPNYGYTF. This rearrangement joins TRBV9 to TRBJ1-2; a possible D gene is TRBD1 (5 bases). The germline gives CDR1 SGDLS, CDR2 YYNGEE. Trimming pared 3 bases from V and 0 bases from J, leaving 15 bases between. The CDR3 contains 16 residues. Full variable domain (outside the CDR3, taken from reference TRBV9 and TRBJ1-2): DSGVTQTPKHLITATGQRVTLRCSPRSGDLSVYWYQQSLDQGLQFLIQYYNGEERAKGNILERFSAQQFPDLHSELNLSSLELGDSALYFCASSAADSNPNYGYTFGSGTRLTVV.